A selection of T cell receptor beta chains follows, all from one sample in a study of patients and donors after allogeneic stem cell transplantation. TCRdb passed the RT-PCR reads through MiXCR, listing each CDR3 protein once. The table lists about a million distinct CDR3 sequences, approximately 18% of them singletons, with around 6% in the top ten. Sequencing input: blood, either unsorted or a sorted T cell fraction (not recorded which). These TCRs come from a human donor who was either an allogeneic HSCT recipient or a stem cell or donor lymphocyte infusion donor (not recorded which). It is not recorded whose cells these are; they may come from a transplant donor. Each CDR3 is given with its conserved first and last residue. D genes are given only for firm matches. Clone size appears in some rows only: once, few, many, or a class for an expanded clone.

J gene	clone size	D gene	V gene	CDR3 DNA	CDR3 protein
TRBJ2-2	few	TRBD2	TRBV4-2	TGTGCCAGCAGCCCACGGACTAGCGTTAACACCGGGGAGCTGTTTTTT	CASSPRTSVNTGELFF
TRBJ2-5	.	.	TRBV10-3	TGTGCCATCAGTGAGGCAGGGGAAGAGACCCAGTACTTC	CAISEAGEETQYF
TRBJ2-1	few	.	TRBV27	TGTGCCAGCAGTTTAACTAGAAGGTTCTACAATGAGCAGTTCTTC	CASSLTRRFYNEQFF
TRBJ2-5	.	TRBD2	TRBV4-2	TGTGCCAGCAGCCAAGATTTGACTAGCGGGGAAGAGACCCAGTACTTC	CASSQDLTSGEETQYF
TRBJ1-2	many	.	TRBV29-1	TGCAGCGCTGAATCCGGCGGCTACACCTTC	CSAESGGYTF
TRBJ1-1	many	.	TRBV12-3/TRBV12-4	TGTGCCAGCAGGGGCGCGCCAGCTCGTGAAGCTTTCTTT	CASRGAPAREAFF
TRBJ2-7	.	.	TRBV7-2	TGTGCCAGCAGCCGATTTCTGGGCTACGAGCAGTACTTC	CASSRFLGYEQYF
TRBJ2-5	.	.	TRBV5-4	TGTGCCAGCAGCTCGACGATATCGGGACCCACCCTCGAAGAGACCCAGTACTTC	CASSSTISGPTLEETQYF
TRBJ2-7	.	TRBD2	TRBV20-1	TGCAGTGCTCCCCACACTAGCGGGTCCTACGAGCAGTACTTC	CSAPHTSGSYEQYF
TRBJ1-1	many	.	TRBV2	TGTGCCAGCAGCGGTCAGAACACTGAAGCTTTCTTT	CASSGQNTEAFF
TRBJ1-2	few	.	TRBV7-8	TGTGCCAGCAGCTTAGCAGGGAAGACTAACTATGGCTACACCTTC	CASSLAGKTNYGYTF
TRBJ2-7	few	.	TRBV5-1	TGCGCCAGCAGCCCGGACGTCGGGAGCGAGCAGTACTTC	CASSPDVGSEQYF
TRBJ2-1	few	TRBD1	TRBV5-4	TGTGCCAGCAGCTTGGCCCGGGACAGCTCCTACAATGAGCAGTTCTTC	CASSLARDSSYNEQFF
TRBJ1-2	many	.	TRBV20-1	TGCAGTGCCCAGACCCCTTCTAAGAAATATGGCTACACCTTC	CSAQTPSKKYGYTF
TRBJ2-7	.	TRBD1	TRBV10-2	TGCGCCAGCAGTGAGAGACCCGGGACAGGGAACGAGCAGTACTTC	CASSERPGTGNEQYF
TRBJ2-7	many	.	TRBV15	TGTGCCACCAGCAGATCTTCAGGGAAGAGGGAGCAGTACTTC	CATSRSSGKREQYF
TRBJ1-1	.	.	TRBV7-8	TGTGCCAGCAGCTTAGTACGGGTCACTGAAGCTTTCTTT	CASSLVRVTEAFF
TRBJ1-1	few	.	TRBV20-1	TGCAGTGCTAGAGAATGGGGCAGTGGTCTTGCCACTGAAGCTTTCTTT	CSAREWGSGLATEAFF
TRBJ2-1	.	.	TRBV7-8	TGTGCCAGCAGCTCCGGGGCGAGGGCCCCCTACAATGAGCAGTTCTTC	CASSSGARAPYNEQFF
TRBJ2-7	.	.	TRBV20-1	TGCAGTGCTAGAGATGAGCTTGAAGACAGACCCTACGAGCAGTACTTC	CSARDELEDRPYEQYF
TRBJ2-1	many	.	TRBV20-1	TGCAGTGCTATATATAGTAGTTCCTACAATGAGCAGTTCTTC	CSAIYSSSYNEQFF
TRBJ2-1	.	TRBD2	TRBV12-5	TGTGCTAGTGGTTTGTTAGCGGGGGGCAGGGAGCAGTTCTTC	CASGLLAGGREQFF
TRBJ1-1	few	.	TRBV7-9	TGTGCCAGCAGCTTAACAGACAGCCAAGCTTTCTTT	CASSLTDSQAFF
TRBJ1-1	.	.	TRBV6-1	TGTGCCAGCAGTGCCGGCAGCGGTACTGAAGCTTTCTTT	CASSAGSGTEAFF
TRBJ1-2	few	.	TRBV20-1	TGCAGTGCTATTCTGGGGGCTAACTATGGCTACACCTTC	CSAILGANYGYTF
TRBJ2-7	many	.	TRBV6-1	TGTGCCAGCAGTCGGGTGACGGCGAGCTACGAGCAGTACTTC	CASSRVTASYEQYF
TRBJ2-1	.	.	TRBV20-1	TGCAGTGCTAGAGATCTGCAGGGCTCCTACAATGAGCAGTTCTTC	CSARDLQGSYNEQFF
TRBJ2-7	few	.	TRBV4-3	TGCGCCAGCAGCCAAGTTGGAAGGGGTTTCTACGAGCAGTACTTC	CASSQVGRGFYEQYF
TRBJ2-1	many	TRBD1	TRBV29-1	TGCAGCGCCGCCGGGACAGGGGTAAATGAGCAGTTCTTC	CSAAGTGVNEQFF
TRBJ2-5	.	TRBD2	TRBV5-1	TGCGCCAGCAGCTTAGACCTAGCGGGAGTTAGCCCAGAGACCCAGTACTTC	CASSLDLAGVSPETQYF
TRBJ2-3	few	.	TRBV28	TGTGCCAGCAGTTGGGGAATCGGAGATACGCAGTATTTT	CASSWGIGDTQYF
TRBJ1-2	.	.	TRBV25-1	TGTGCCAGCAGTGAATTGGACAAGACTAACTATGGCTACACCTTC	CASSELDKTNYGYTF
TRBJ1-2	.	.	TRBV29-1	TGCAGCGTTAATTTGGGGGTGGGGGGAGATGGCTACACCTTC	CSVNLGVGGDGYTF
TRBJ2-2	many	.	TRBV5-1	TGCGCCAGCAGCTTGCGGGGGGCACCGAACACCGGGGAGCTGTTTTTT	CASSLRGAPNTGELFF
TRBJ2-3	.	TRBD2	TRBV7-8	TGTGCCAGCAGCCCGATACTAGCGGGGGGAACAGATACGCAGTATTTT	CASSPILAGGTDTQYF